The next 2 T cell receptor beta chains were all read from a single sample in a study of blood T cells in healthy people across ages. A second PCR, run for roughly 7 to 11 cycles, used a sample-barcoded 5' primer plus a J-beta primer mix. TCRdb re-analysed the 5' RACE reads in MiXCR, keeping a single row per CDR3 protein. The sample lists about 640,000 distinct CDR3 sequences, around 41% seen once, with 30% in the top ten. Sequenced material: blood. The receptors here all came from a man at least 80 years old in good health.

On this clonotype itself: A much larger clone differs by one base, so this may be a read error. The V gene is TRBV9, the J gene TRBJ2-7; D might be TRBD2 (5 bases). This CDR3 contains 15 residues. V lost 0 bases to trimming and J lost 5 bases, with 15 bases between them. Per germline, CDR1 SGDLS and CDR2 YYNGEE. The CDR3 sequence is CASSVAGSNGNEQYF. The CDR3, as DNA: TGTGCCAGCAGCGTAGCTGGGTCTAACGGGAACGAGCAGTACTTC. Full variable domain (remainder filled in from reference TRBV9 and TRBJ2-7): DSGVTQTPKHLITATGQRVTLRCSPRSGDLSVYWYQQSLDQGLQFLIQYYNGEERAKGNILERFSAQQFPDLHSELNLSSLELGDSALYFCASSVAGSNGNEQYFGPGTRLTVT.

Only a few counts were recorded for this clonotype. The V gene is TRBV7-2, the J gene TRBJ2-5; D perhaps matches TRBD1 (6 bases). The CDR3 consists of 15 residues. Germline V gene lookup returns CDR1 SGHTA and CDR2 FQGNSA. Trimming stripped 1 base from V and 0 bases from J, with 9 bases between. CDR3 bases: TGTGCCAGCAGCTTAGTGGACAGCTACCAAGAGACCCAGTACTTC. This gives the protein CASSLVDSYQETQYF.